This passage covers 8 T cell receptor beta chains from one sample sequenced in a study of Ad26.COV2.S vaccination and SARS-CoV-2 variants. Measured with immunoSEQ multiplex PCR; TCRdb has only the in-frame clones, and not every one. The sample shows some 340,000 clones, about 86% of them seen only once. Treatment noted: some 20 received Ad26.COV2.S at low or high dose, single or two shots; five or six received placebo; per-sample allocation not given. The study sampled participants on day 63 after the first vaccine or placebo injection. Sequenced here: peripheral blood, sampled in a trial of Ad26.COV2.S vaccine versus placebo. The receptors derive from a person aged 18-65 years who received the Ad26.COV2.S COVID-19 vaccine or a placebo.

The gene calls are TRBV5-4 and TRBJ2-3; no reliable D call. Per the germline V gene, CDR1 is SGHNT and CDR2 is YYREEE (reference sequence). V dropped 2 bases and J dropped 5 bases, with 12 bases sitting between them. The CDR3 extends over 14 amino acids. The CDR3 protein is CASSFSHAQDTQYF. CDR3 DNA sequence: TGTGCCAGCAGCTTTAGCCACGCCCAAGATACGCAGTATTTT.

The gene calls are TRBV19 and TRBJ1-5; D is undetermined. The CDR3 loop spans 14 amino acids. Trimming shortened V by 5 bases and J by 0 bases, and 8 bases separated the two germline ends. Per the germline V gene, CDR1 is LNHDA and CDR2 is SQIVND (reference sequence). The CDR3 DNA is TGTGCCAGTAGTCCGGAGATTAGCAATCAGCCCCAGCATTTT. Translation gives CASSPEISNQPQHF.

The CDR3, as DNA: TGTGCCAGCTCACCACGGGAACAGAGCTCTGGAAACACCATATATTTT. Translated: CASSPREQSSGNTIYF. The chain links TRBV18 to TRBJ1-3; D not certain. Trimming took 1 base from V and 0 from J, leaving 10 bases between them. This CDR3 has 16 amino acids. Looked up from germline, CDR1 is KGHSH and CDR2 is LQKENI.

The V call is TRBV7-2, the J call TRBJ1-6, with D unresolved. The CDR3 is 15 amino acids. Trimming removed 4 bases from V and 3 bases from J, with 10 bases in between. Germline CDR1 reads SGHTA; CDR2 reads FQGNSA. The CDR3 region is CASSSGRSYNSPLHF. DNA for the CDR3: TGTGCCAGCAGCTCCGGGCGTAGCTATAATTCACCCCTCCACTTT.

The J gene is TRBJ2-5, the V gene TRBV20-1; the D is unclear. The CDR3 spans 11 residues. From germline, CDR1 is DFQATT and CDR2 SNEGSKA (reference sequence). V lost 5 bases to trimming and J lost 0 bases, with 4 bases between them. For the CDR3, the DNA is TGCAGTGCTGAGTACCAAGAGACCCAGTACTTC. This gives the protein CSAEYQETQYF.

This clone showed up just a few times. This chain connects TRBV13 to TRBJ2-1; D perhaps matches TRBD1 (6 bases). The CDR3 extends over 15 amino acids. The germline V and J ends were trimmed by 1 base and 7 bases, with 14 bases remaining between them. The V gene's germline CDR1 is PRHDT and CDR2 FYEKMQ (reference sequence). The CDR3 nucleotides are TGTGCCAGCAGCTTAGTACCGAAACAGGGAAATGAGCAGTTCTTC. This encodes CASSLVPKQGNEQFF.

Written as DNA, the CDR3 is TGCGCCAGCAGCCCCGGAGGTGGCTACACCTTC. Its translation is CASSPGGGYTF. The J gene is TRBJ1-2, the V gene TRBV4-1; unclear D gene. The V gene lost 4 bases and the J gene lost 7 bases, with 7 bases spanning the gap. This CDR3 has 11 residues. The germline V gene has CDR1 MGHRA and CDR2 YSYEKL.

With respect to this clone: The sample has other DNA sequences that encode this CDR3 too. The V call is TRBV18, the J call TRBJ2-1; 9 bases agree with TRBD2. This CDR3 is built from 16 residues. The V segment lost 0 bases and the J segment 4 bases; nucleotides outside the gene matches: 4. Germline V lookup: CDR1 KGHSH, CDR2 LQKENI. CDR3 loop: CASSPPSGGAYNEQFF. The CDR3 nucleotides read TGTGCCAGCTCACCACCTAGCGGGGGTGCATACAATGAGCAGTTCTTC.